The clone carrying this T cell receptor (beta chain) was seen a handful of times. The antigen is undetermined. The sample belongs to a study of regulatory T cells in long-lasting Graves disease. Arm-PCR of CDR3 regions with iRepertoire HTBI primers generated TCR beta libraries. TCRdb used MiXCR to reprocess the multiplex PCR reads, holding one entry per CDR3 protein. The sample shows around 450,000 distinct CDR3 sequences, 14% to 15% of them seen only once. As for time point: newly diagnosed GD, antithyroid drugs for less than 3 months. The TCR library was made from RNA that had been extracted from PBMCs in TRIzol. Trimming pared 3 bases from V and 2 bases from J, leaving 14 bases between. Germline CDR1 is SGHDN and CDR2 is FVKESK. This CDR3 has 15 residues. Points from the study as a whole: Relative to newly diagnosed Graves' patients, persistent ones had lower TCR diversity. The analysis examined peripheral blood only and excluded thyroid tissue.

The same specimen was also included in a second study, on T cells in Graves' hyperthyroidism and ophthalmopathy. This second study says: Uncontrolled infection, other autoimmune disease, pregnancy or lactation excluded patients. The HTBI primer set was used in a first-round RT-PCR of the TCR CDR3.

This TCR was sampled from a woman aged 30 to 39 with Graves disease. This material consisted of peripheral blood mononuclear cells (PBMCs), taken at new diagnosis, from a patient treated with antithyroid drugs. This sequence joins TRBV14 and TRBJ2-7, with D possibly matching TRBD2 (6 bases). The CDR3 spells CASSHNLSGTYEQYF. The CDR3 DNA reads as TGTGCCAGCAGCCATAATCTTAGCGGCACCTACGAGCAGTACTTC. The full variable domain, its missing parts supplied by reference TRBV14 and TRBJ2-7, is EAGVTQFPSHSVIEKGQTVTLRCDPISGHDNLYWYRRVMGKEIKFLLHFVKESKQDESGMPNNRFLAERTGGTYSTLKVQPAELEDSGVYFCASSHNLSGTYEQYFGPGTRLTVT.